A single sample is the source of the 18 T cell receptor beta chains below, sequenced in a study of breast tumors, draining lymph nodes, adjacent tissues. The lymph nodes were axillary draining lymph nodes from breast cancer patients. TCRdb itself ran the multiplex PCR reads through MiXCR, one entry per CDR3 protein. The top ten clones hold approximately 4% of a sample with over 200,000 distinct CDR3 sequences, less than 40% of them seen once. The sequencing sample was made of axillary lymph node tissue. The receptors were gathered from a female donor with breast cancer. Some clones in this sample may be carry-over from other donors' samples.

This clonotype appeared many times. V is TRBV5-1 and J is TRBJ2-2; D not resolved. V was clipped by 5 bases and J by 0 bases, with 11 bases between them. In germline, CDR1 is SGHRS, CDR2 YFSETQ. There are 15 residues in the CDR3. As DNA, the CDR3 is TGCGCCAGCAGGCTTGGGTTCTCGAACACCGGGGAGCTGTTTTTT. Its translation: CASRLGFSNTGELFF.

There are many counts of this clonotype. The V call is TRBV12-3 or TRBV12-4, the J call TRBJ2-7, with TRBD1 as a possible D gene (6 bases). The ends were cut back, 5 bases at V and 5 bases at J, with 19 bases in the middle. The CDR3 is made up of 15 amino acids. In nucleotides, the CDR3 is TGTGCCAGCAGTCCTAACAGGGTGATGGTGGACGAGCAGTACTTC. Its protein product is CASSPNRVMVDEQYF.

This clonotype was detected ten times or more. The rearrangement joins TRBV29-1 to TRBJ1-2; possible D gene TRBD1, 6 bases. The CDR3 is 15 amino acids. Germline CDR1 and CDR2: SQVTM and ANQGSEA. V shed 3 bases and J shed 5 bases, with 19 bases lying between them. CDR3 in amino acids: CSVDVPGELGYGYTF. The CDR3, as DNA: TGCAGCGTTGATGTTCCAGGGGAGTTAGGATATGGCTACACCTTC.

This clonotype was recorded at least ten times. The V call is TRBV2, the J call TRBJ1-2; 8 bases align to TRBD1. After removal of 6 bases from V and 0 bases from J, the junction contained 3 bases not matched to a gene. Germline V gene sequence: CDR1 SNHLY, CDR2 FYNNEI. The CDR3 runs to 14 residues. As DNA, the CDR3 is TGTGCCAGCAGCGGACAGGGCACTAACTATGGCTACACCTTC. Translated, it gives CASSGQGTNYGYTF.

This clonotype was counted at least ten times. The rearrangement uses TRBV9 and TRBJ1-2; no reliable D call. Trimming pared 0 bases from V and 11 bases from J, leaving 11 bases between. The germline V gene has CDR1 SGDLS and CDR2 YYNGEE. This CDR3 comprises 12 residues. CDR3 DNA sequence: TGTGCCAGCAGCGTAGCTGGAGGACGTTACACCTTC. This sequence encodes CASSVAGGRYTF. The complete variable domain, with remaining parts taken from reference TRBV9 and TRBJ1-2, reads DSGVTQTPKHLITATGQRVTLRCSPRSGDLSVYWYQQSLDQGLQFLIQYYNGEERAKGNILERFSAQQFPDLHSELNLSSLELGDSALYFCASSVAGGRYTFGSGTRLTVV.

This clonotype was counted many times. This chain links TRBV4-1 with TRBJ2-3; D not resolved. The V gene lost 0 bases and the J gene lost 2 bases, with 6 bases spanning the gap. Germline-derived CDR1 and CDR2 are MGHRA and YSYEKL. The CDR3 length is 14 residues. This CDR3 reads CASSQEENTDTQYF. The DNA of the CDR3 is TGCGCCAGCAGCCAAGAGGAGAACACAGATACGCAGTATTTT.

As to this clonotype: A much larger clone lies one base from this, so it may be a read error. The chain uses TRBV6-4 and TRBJ2-7; 7 bases map to TRBD2. The junction had 14 bases not matched to a gene; V was cut back by 4 bases and J by 8 bases. From germline, CDR1 is MRHNA and CDR2 SNTAGT. The CDR3 is 15 amino acids. The CDR3 protein is CASSAFGLVGEKQYF. The CDR3 nucleotides are TGTGCCAGCAGTGCCTTTGGACTAGTGGGGGAGAAGCAGTACTTC.

This clonotype was detected once. A much larger clone lies a single base off, so this may be a read error. The CDR3 does not end in the conserved phenylalanine or tryptophan, so this is likely a read error. The J gene is TRBJ2-3, the V gene TRBV6-6; TRBD2 might be the D (5 bases). Trimming pared 2 bases from V and 5 bases from J, leaving 11 bases between. The germline gives CDR1 MNHNY, CDR2 SVGAGI (reference sequence). The CDR3 covers 14 residues. CDR3 protein: CASSYALARDTQYL. In nucleotides, the CDR3 is TGTGCCAGCAGTTACGCGCTAGCAAGAGATACGCAGTATCTT.

This chain joins TRBV5-1 and TRBJ1-1; 7 bases match TRBD1. The CDR3 consists of 15 residues. Trimming removed 4 bases from V and 3 bases from J; junction bases left unmatched: 9. The germline CDR1 and CDR2 sequences are SGHRS and YFSETQ. The chain's CDR3 is CASSPGQLRHTEAFF. The CDR3, as DNA: TGCGCCAGCAGCCCGGGACAGCTAAGGCACACTGAAGCTTTCTTT. Combining the CDR3 with reference TRBV5-1 and TRBJ1-1 gives the whole variable domain KAGVTQTPRYLIKTRGQQVTLSCSPISGHRSVSWYQQTPGQGLQFLFEYFSETQRNKGNFPGRFSGRQFSNSRSEMNVSTLELGDSALYLCASSPGQLRHTEAFFGQGTRLTVV.

A word on this clonotype: Germline and junction disagree at one end, which may indicate a read error. The gene calls are TRBV12-3 or TRBV12-4 and TRBJ1-6; TRBD1 agrees at 10 bases. There are 16 residues in the CDR3. The CDR3 sequence: CDSSSQTGGANSPLHF. CDR3 nucleotides: TGTGACAGCAGTTCGCAGACAGGGGGCGCGAATTCACCCCTCCACTTT.

This clonotype has ten or more counts. The chain employs TRBV6-1 and TRBJ1-6, with TRBD1 matching over 8 bases. The germline V gene encodes CDR1 MNHNS and CDR2 SASEGT. The CDR3 runs to 16 residues. The V and J ends lost 6 bases and 4 bases, in that order; junction bases with no gene match: 8. The CDR3 region is CASRSRTGPYNSPLHF. In DNA, the CDR3 is TGTGCCAGCAGGTCCCGGACAGGGCCTTATAATTCACCCCTCCACTTT.

Here the CDR3 reads CASSFSGRGHTGELFF. DNA for the CDR3: TGTGCCAGCAGCTTTAGCGGGAGGGGACACACCGGGGAGCTGTTTTTT. The chain employs TRBV7-2 and TRBJ2-2; 11 bases agree with TRBD2. Germline V gene lookup returns CDR1 SGHTA and CDR2 FQGNSA. After removal of 3 bases from V and 3 bases from J, the junction contained 3 bases not matched to a gene. This CDR3 is 16 amino acids long.

J is TRBJ2-3 and V is TRBV5-4, with 8 bases that match TRBD1. CDR1 is SGHNT and CDR2 is YYREEE in the germline V gene (reference sequence). The CDR3 has 16 amino acids. V lost 4 bases, J lost 1 base, and 8 bases stayed unmatched. In nucleotides, the CDR3 is TGTGCCAGCAGCGCCAGGACAGGGTGGGGCACAGATACGCAGTATTTT. As protein: CASSARTGWGTDTQYF.

On this clonotype itself: A much larger clone sits a single nucleotide away, making a read error possible. The chain employs TRBV12-3 or TRBV12-4 and TRBJ1-2; no clear D gene. The CDR3 extends over 11 amino acids. The V gene lost 3 bases and the J gene lost 2 bases, with 1 base spanning the gap. In nucleotides, the CDR3 is TGTGCCAGCAGTTTCAACTATGGCTACACCTTC. It encodes CASSFNYGYTF.

This clonotype was found many times. The gene calls are TRBV6-5 and TRBJ1-5, with unresolved D. The CDR3 contains 14 residues. CDR1 is MNHEY, CDR2 SVGAGI, per germline. The ends were cut back, 2 bases at V and 5 bases at J, with 10 bases in the middle. CDR3: CASSYGWADQPQHF. CDR3 DNA: TGTGCCAGCAGTTACGGGTGGGCAGATCAGCCCCAGCATTTT.

This clonotype was picked up a small number of times. V is TRBV3-1 and J is TRBJ2-2, with D unresolved. The V and J ends lost 4 bases and 5 bases respectively, with 14 bases between them. The V gene's germline CDR1 is LGHDT and CDR2 YNNKEL (reference sequence). CDR3 length: 15 amino acids. The CDR3 loop is CASSRSDLGTGELFF. CDR3 DNA: TGTGCCAGCAGCCGCTCAGATTTGGGGACCGGGGAGCTGTTTTTT.

Remarks on this clonotype: A junction end diverges from the germline sequence, so it may reflect a read error. The chain recombines TRBV24-1 with TRBJ1-5; tentative D call: TRBD1 (6 bases). Germline V gene data show CDR1 as KGHDR and CDR2 as SFDVKD. The CDR3 extends over 16 amino acids. Here the CDR3 reads CATSDFNRVVRQLQHF. The CDR3, as DNA: TGTGCCACCAGTGATTTTAACAGGGTAGTAAGGCAGCTCCAGCATTTT.

The chain employs TRBV7-9 and TRBJ1-2, with 11 bases aligning to TRBD1. This CDR3 comprises 14 residues. J lost 7 bases, V lost 0 bases, and 1 base had no gene match. The germline V gene has CDR1 SEHNR and CDR2 FQNEAQ (reference sequence). CDR3 sequence (DNA): TGTGCCAGCAGCTTAGCAGGACAGGGGGCTGGCTACACCTTC. Its protein is CASSLAGQGAGYTF.